This is a list of T cell receptor beta chains from one sample in a study of identical twins. One entry per CDR3 protein, called by TCRdb with MiXCR from the 5' RACE reads. The sample contains 500,000 or so distinct CDR3 sequences, over 12% of which appear only once. The data also belong to a second study, concerning yellow fever vaccine responses in identical twins.

The sequenced material came from CD4+ T cells sorted from blood. The receptors shown here come from a woman aged 18 to 35 in good health. Both conserved end residues are part of each CDR3. Each record gives: J gene, D gene, CDR3 length, V gene, clone size, CDR3 protein, CDR3 DNA. D genes are given only for firm matches. Where a row states a size, it is once, few, many or the class of an expanded clone; other rows omit it.

TRBJ2-1 NA 16 TRBV20-1 NA CSARWSGSASYNEQFF TGCAGTGCTAGGTGGTCCGGGAGCGCTTCCTACAATGAGCAGTTCTTC
TRBJ2-5 TRBD2 15 TRBV3-1 few CASSQNAGGAETQYF TGTGCCAGCAGCCAAAACGCCGGGGGGGCGGAGACCCAGTACTTC
TRBJ1-6 NA 13 TRBV5-1 NA CASSLELDSPLHF TGCGCCAGCAGCTTGGAACTGGATTCACCCCTCCACTTT
TRBJ1-2 NA 14 TRBV28 few CASSVTAANYGYTF TGTGCCAGCAGTGTGACAGCAGCCAACTATGGCTACACCTTC
TRBJ2-5 NA 13 TRBV14 few CASSHWNQETQYF TGTGCCAGCAGCCATTGGAACCAAGAGACCCAGTACTTC
TRBJ2-7 NA 12 TRBV18 few CASSPSGVEQYF TGTGCCAGCTCACCATCGGGGGTTGAGCAGTACTTC
TRBJ2-1 NA 12 TRBV7-9 NA CASSSEGKNLFF TGTGCCAGCAGCTCGGAGGGGAAGAATCTGTTCTTC
TRBJ1-1 NA 13 TRBV30 few CAWSSTRNTEAFF TGTGCCTGGAGTTCTACAAGGAACACTGAAGCTTTCTTT
TRBJ2-3 TRBD2 17 TRBV24-1 few CATSDPPAGGDPDTQYF TGTGCCACCAGTGATCCCCCAGCGGGGGGGGACCCCGATACGCAGTATTTT
TRBJ2-7 TRBD1 15 TRBV5-1 NA CASSLLGTGIYEQYF TGCGCCAGCAGTCTGTTAGGGACAGGGATCTACGAGCAGTACTTC
TRBJ2-1 NA 17 TRBV29-1 NA CSGSDGGSLGSYNEQFF TGCAGCGGTAGTGACGGGGGTTCCCTGGGCTCCTACAATGAGCAGTTCTTC
TRBJ2-5 NA 13 TRBV29-1 NA CSVGRGGQETQYF TGCAGCGTTGGGCGGGGAGGACAAGAGACCCAGTACTTC
TRBJ1-1 NA 15 TRBV7-2 NA CASSSPARGEAEAFF TGTGCCAGCAGCTCCCCCGCAAGGGGGGAGGCTGAAGCTTTCTTT
TRBJ1-2 NA 14 TRBV7-2 few CASSLSQEVYGYTF TGTGCCAGCAGCTTAAGCCAGGAGGTCTATGGCTACACCTTC
TRBJ1-6 NA 15 TRBV15 few CATSRDPRGRSPLHF TGTGCCACCAGCAGAGATCCCAGGGGAAGGTCACCCCTCCACTTT
TRBJ2-3 TRBD2 16 TRBV5-1 NA CASNRGSGGAADTQYF TGCGCCAGCAACAGAGGCAGCGGGGGGGCCGCAGATACGCAGTATTTT
TRBJ2-1 TRBD2 16 TRBV27 NA CASFGLAGGAYNEQFF TGTGCCAGCTTCGGACTAGCGGGAGGGGCCTACAATGAGCAGTTCTTC
TRBJ1-2 NA 17 TRBV12-3/TRBV12-4 few CASSPFGGTSSTYGYTF TGTGCCAGCAGTCCGTTTGGTGGGACATCTTCGACGTACGGCTACACCTTC
TRBJ2-7 NA 17 TRBV21-1 NA CASSTIRGQGCSYEQYF TGTGCCAGCAGCACTATTCGGGGACAGGGTTGCTCCTACGAGCAGTACTTC
TRBJ1-1 NA 12 TRBV10-3 NA CAIRDSSAEAFF TGTGCCATCAGAGACAGCTCCGCTGAAGCTTTCTTT
TRBJ2-6 NA 18 TRBV11-2 few CASRKGGAPRSGANVLTF TGTGCCAGCAGGAAAGGGGGGGCTCCTCGCTCTGGGGCCAACGTCCTGACTTTC
TRBJ1-4 NA 12 TRBV3-1 few CASSLLAEKLFF TGTGCCAGCAGCCTTTTAGCTGAAAAACTGTTTTTT
TRBJ2-3 NA 14 TRBV15 few CATKGREGTDTQYF TGTGCCACCAAAGGGAGAGAAGGCACAGATACGCAGTATTTT
TRBJ2-7 TRBD2 15 TRBV20-1 many CSARESGRSSYEQYF TGCAGTGCTAGAGAGAGCGGGAGGTCCTCCTACGAGCAGTACTTC
TRBJ1-5 NA 13 TRBV5-1 NA CASSLPTIVPQHF TGCGCCAGCAGCTTGCCCACTATTGTGCCCCAGCATTTT
TRBJ2-5 NA 15 TRBV29-1 few CSVASWDTGFETQYF TGCAGCGTTGCGAGCTGGGACACGGGGTTCGAGACCCAGTACTTC
TRBJ2-7 TRBD2 16 TRBV18 NA CASSPNRLAVRYEQYF TGTGCCAGCTCACCGAATAGACTAGCGGTCCGCTACGAGCAGTACTTC
TRBJ2-7 NA 12 TRBV15 few CATSRDAYEQYF TGTGCCACCAGCAGAGATGCTTACGAGCAGTACTTC
TRBJ2-1 TRBD2 16 TRBV5-1 NA CASSSPSGRVDNEQFF TGCGCCAGCAGCTCTCCTAGCGGGAGGGTCGACAATGAGCAGTTCTTC